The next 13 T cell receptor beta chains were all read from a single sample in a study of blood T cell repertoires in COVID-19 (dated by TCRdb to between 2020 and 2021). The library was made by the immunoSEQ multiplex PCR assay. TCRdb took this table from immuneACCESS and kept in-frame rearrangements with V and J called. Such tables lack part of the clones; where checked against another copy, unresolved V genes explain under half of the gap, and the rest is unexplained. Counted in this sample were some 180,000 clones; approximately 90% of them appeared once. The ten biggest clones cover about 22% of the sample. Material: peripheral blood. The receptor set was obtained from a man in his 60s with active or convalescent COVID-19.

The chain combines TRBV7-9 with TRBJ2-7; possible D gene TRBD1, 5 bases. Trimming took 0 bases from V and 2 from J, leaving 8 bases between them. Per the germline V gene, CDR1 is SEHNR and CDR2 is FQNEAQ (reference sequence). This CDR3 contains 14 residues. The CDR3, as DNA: TGTGCCAGCAGCTTAGCCGCAGGGACCTACGAGCAGTACTTC. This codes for CASSLAAGTYEQYF.

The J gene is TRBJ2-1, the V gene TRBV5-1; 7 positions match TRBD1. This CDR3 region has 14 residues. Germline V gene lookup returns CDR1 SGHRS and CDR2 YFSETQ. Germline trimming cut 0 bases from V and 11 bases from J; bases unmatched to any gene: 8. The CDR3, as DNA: TGCGCCAGCAGCTTGGCGGGACAGCTCCTAAAGCAGTTCTTC. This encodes CASSLAGQLLKQFF.

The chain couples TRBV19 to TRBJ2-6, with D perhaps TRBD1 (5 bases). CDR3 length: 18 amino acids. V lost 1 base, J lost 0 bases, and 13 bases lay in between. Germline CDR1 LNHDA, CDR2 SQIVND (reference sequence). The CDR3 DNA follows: TGTGCCAGTAGTATAGGGGCAGGGTGGAGCTCTGGGGCCAACGTCCTGACTTTC. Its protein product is CASSIGAGWSSGANVLTF.

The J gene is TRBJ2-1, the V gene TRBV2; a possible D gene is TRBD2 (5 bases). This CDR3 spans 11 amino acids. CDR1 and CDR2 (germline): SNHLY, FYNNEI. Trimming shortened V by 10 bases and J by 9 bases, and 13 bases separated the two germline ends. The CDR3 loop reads CAKDSSREQFF. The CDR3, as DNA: TGTGCCAAGGACTCGTCGCGTGAGCAGTTCTTC.

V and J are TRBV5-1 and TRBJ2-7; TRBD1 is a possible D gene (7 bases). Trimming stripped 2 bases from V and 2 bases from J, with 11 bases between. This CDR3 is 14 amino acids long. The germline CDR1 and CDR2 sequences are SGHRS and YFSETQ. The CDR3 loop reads CASSFAGGTYEQYF. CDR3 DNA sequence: TGCGCCAGCAGCTTTGCAGGGGGGACCTACGAGCAGTACTTC.

The DNA for the CDR3 is TGTGCCAGCAGGGGGACTAGTAACGGGGAGCTGTTTTTT. It translates to CASRGTSNGELFF. The chain links TRBV6-5 to TRBJ2-2; TRBD2 matches 8 bases. Germline loops: CDR1 MNHEY, CDR2 SVGAGI. The CDR3 extends over 13 amino acids. V lost 6 bases, J lost 7 bases, and 4 bases stayed unmatched.

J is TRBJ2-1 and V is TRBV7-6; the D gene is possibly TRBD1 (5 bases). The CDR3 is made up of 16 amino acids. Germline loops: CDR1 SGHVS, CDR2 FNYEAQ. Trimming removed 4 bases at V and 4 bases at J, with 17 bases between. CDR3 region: CASSSEQATTYNEQFF. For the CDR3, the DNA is TGTGCCAGCAGCTCAGAACAGGCGACAACTTACAATGAGCAGTTCTTC.

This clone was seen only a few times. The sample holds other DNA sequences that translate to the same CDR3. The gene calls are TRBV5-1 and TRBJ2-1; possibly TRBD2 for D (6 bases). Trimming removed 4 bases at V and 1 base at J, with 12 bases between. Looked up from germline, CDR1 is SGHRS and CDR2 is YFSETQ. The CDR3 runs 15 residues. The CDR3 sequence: CASSLGTQSYNEQFF. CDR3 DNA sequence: TGCGCCAGCAGCCTCGGGACTCAGTCCTACAATGAGCAGTTCTTC.

The CDR3: CASSRRNQRGGRRNQPQHF. DNA of the CDR3: TGTGCCAGTAGTCGGAGAAACCAGAGGGGGGGGCGCCGGAATCAGCCCCAGCATTTT. The chain uses TRBV19 and TRBJ1-5, with D maybe TRBD1 (6 bases). Trimming removed 5 bases from V and 4 bases from J, with 27 bases in between. The CDR3 runs 19 residues. In germline, CDR1 is LNHDA, CDR2 SQIVND (reference sequence).

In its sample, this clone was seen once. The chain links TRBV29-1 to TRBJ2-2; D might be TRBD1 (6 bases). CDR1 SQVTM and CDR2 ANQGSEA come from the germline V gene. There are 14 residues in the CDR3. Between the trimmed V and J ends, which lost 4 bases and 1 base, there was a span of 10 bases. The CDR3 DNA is TGCAGCGTTGTACCGGGACAGAACACCGGGGAGCTGTTTTTT. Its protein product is CSVVPGQNTGELFF.

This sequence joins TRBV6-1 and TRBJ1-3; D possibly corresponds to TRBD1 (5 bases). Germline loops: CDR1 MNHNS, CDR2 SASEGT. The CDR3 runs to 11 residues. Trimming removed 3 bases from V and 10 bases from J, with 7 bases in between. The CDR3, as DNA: TGTGCCAGCAGTGACAGGGTGACCATATATTTT. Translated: CASSDRVTIYF.

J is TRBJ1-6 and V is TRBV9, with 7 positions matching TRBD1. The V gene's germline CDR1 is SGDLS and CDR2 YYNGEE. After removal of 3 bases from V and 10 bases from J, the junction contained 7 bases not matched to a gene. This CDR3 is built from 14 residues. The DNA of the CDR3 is TGTGCCAGCAGCGCCTCAACAGGGGAATCACCCCTCCACTTT. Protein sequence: CASSASTGESPLHF.

CDR3 sequence reads: CSARAGEKLFF. As DNA, the CDR3 is TGCAGTGCCCGCGCCGGTGAAAAACTGTTTTTT. The chain has TRBV20-1 and TRBJ1-4, with D unresolved. CDR3 length equals 11 residues. CDR1 DFQATT and CDR2 SNEGSKA come from the germline V gene (reference sequence). V lost 6 bases to trimming and J lost 7 bases, with 9 bases between them.